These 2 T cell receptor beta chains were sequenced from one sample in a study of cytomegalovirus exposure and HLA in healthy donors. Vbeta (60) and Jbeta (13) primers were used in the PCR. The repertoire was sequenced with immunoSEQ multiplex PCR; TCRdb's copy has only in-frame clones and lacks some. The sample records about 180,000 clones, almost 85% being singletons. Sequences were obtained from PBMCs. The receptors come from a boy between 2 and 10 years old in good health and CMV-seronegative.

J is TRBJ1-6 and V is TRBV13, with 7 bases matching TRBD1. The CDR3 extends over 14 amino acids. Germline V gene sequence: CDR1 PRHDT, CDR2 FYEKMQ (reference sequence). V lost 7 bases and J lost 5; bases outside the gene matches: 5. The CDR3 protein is CASTRDRNNSPLHF. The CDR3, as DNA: TGTGCCAGCACCAGGGACAGAAATAATTCACCCCTCCACTTT.

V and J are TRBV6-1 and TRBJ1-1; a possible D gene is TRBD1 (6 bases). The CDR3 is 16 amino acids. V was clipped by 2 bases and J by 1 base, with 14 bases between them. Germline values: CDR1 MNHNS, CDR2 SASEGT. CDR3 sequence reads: CASSEWAWDKNTEAFF. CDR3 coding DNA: TGTGCCAGCAGTGAATGGGCCTGGGACAAGAACACTGAAGCTTTCTTT.